Following are 8 T cell receptor beta chains from one sample sequenced in a study of sequential checkpoint blockade in melanoma. Assay used: immunoSEQ multiplex PCR; TCRdb lists only in-frame clones, some missing. The table shows 10,000 or so clones, with nearly 70% occurring only once. Stated treatment: randomized to nivolumab then ipilimumab (arm A) or the reverse (arm B). This sample comprised CD8+ T cells sorted from blood (inferred from file names), obtained from a patient given nivolumab and ipilimumab in sequence. The receptors shown here come from a human donor with melanoma.

The genes are TRBV27 and TRBJ1-1, with TRBD1 matching over 8 bases. The CDR3 runs 14 residues. Germline V gives CDR1 MNHEY, CDR2 SMNVEV (reference sequence). Trimming took 4 bases from V and 3 from J; bases not matched to a gene: 4. In DNA form, the CDR3 reads TGTGCCAGCAGTTGGACAGGGAAGCACACTGAAGCTTTCTTT. Its protein product is CASSWTGKHTEAFF.

The chain carries TRBV5-1 and TRBJ2-1; 9 nucleotides line up with TRBD1. Germline V gene lookup returns CDR1 SGHRS and CDR2 YFSETQ. V shed 1 base, J shed 8 bases, and the junction held 4 bases outside the gene matches. The CDR3 totals 14 residues. Here the CDR3 reads CASSLRDRVHEQFF. CDR3 sequence (DNA): TGCGCCAGCAGCTTGCGGGACAGGGTCCATGAGCAGTTCTTC.

The chain combines TRBV13 with TRBJ2-7, with a weak D call TRBD1 (6 bases). The V end lost 5 bases, the J end lost 2 bases, and 13 bases lay between the germline ends. The CDR3 length is 14 residues. The germline V gene encodes CDR1 PRHDT and CDR2 FYEKMQ (reference sequence). The CDR3 DNA reads TGTGCCAGCAGCCTGGGGGCAGTAACCTACGAGCAGTACTTC. Encoded protein: CASSLGAVTYEQYF.

The rearrangement joins TRBV4-3 to TRBJ2-5, with D perhaps matching TRBD2 (5 bases). Germline assignment: CDR1 LGHNA and CDR2 YSLEER. This CDR3 comprises 15 residues. V lost 6 bases and J lost 4, with 18 bases in between. CDR3 sequence (DNA): TGCGCCAGCAGTGAGAGGGTTGGAGGACGAGAGACCCAGTACTTC. This sequence encodes CASSERVGGRETQYF.

The chain is built from TRBV7-8 and TRBJ1-3; D call uncertain. The CDR3 contains 13 residues. Trimming stripped 5 bases from V and 0 bases from J, with 5 bases between. CDR1 is SGHVS and CDR2 is FQNEAQ in the germline V gene. CDR3 sequence: CASSAYSGNTIYF. The DNA for the CDR3 is TGTGCCAGCAGCGCCTACTCTGGAAACACCATATATTTT.

V is TRBV6-6 and J is TRBJ2-7; maybe TRBD2 (6 bases). Germline CDR1 reads MNHNY; CDR2 reads SVGAGI (reference sequence). V was trimmed by 5 bases and J by 4 bases, leaving 15 bases between them. This CDR3 contains 14 residues. CDR3 nucleotide sequence: TGTGCCAGCAGTGACCAGACTAGGGGTTACGAGCAGTACTTC. Protein: CASSDQTRGYEQYF.

This sequence joins TRBV6-4 and TRBJ2-1, with D unclear. The V and J ends lost 4 bases and 0 bases respectively, with 7 bases between them. This CDR3 has 14 amino acids. Germline V lookup: CDR1 MRHNA, CDR2 SNTAGT. DNA of the CDR3: TGTGCCAGCAGTGGAGGCAGCTCCTACAATGAGCAGTTCTTC. Translating it yields CASSGGSSYNEQFF.

This clone was recorded a few times. V is TRBV27 and J is TRBJ2-7; no firm D call. The CDR3 extends over 16 amino acids. Germline values: CDR1 MNHEY, CDR2 SMNVEV (reference sequence). V was pared by 4 bases and J by 2 bases, with 18 bases between. The CDR3 region is CASSSTTSPFPYEQYF. Written as DNA, the CDR3 is TGTGCCAGCAGTTCCACCACTTCACCCTTCCCCTACGAGCAGTACTTC.